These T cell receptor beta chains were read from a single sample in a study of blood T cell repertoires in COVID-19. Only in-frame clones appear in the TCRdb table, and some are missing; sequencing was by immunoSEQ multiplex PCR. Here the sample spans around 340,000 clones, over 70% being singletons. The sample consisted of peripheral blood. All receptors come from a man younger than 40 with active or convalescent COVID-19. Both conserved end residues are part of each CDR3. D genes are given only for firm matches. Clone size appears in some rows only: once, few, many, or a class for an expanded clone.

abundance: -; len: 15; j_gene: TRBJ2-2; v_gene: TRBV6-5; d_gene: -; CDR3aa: CASSYSGTNTGELFF; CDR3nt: TGTGCCAGCAGTTACTCCGGGACGAACACCGGGGAGCTGTTTTTT
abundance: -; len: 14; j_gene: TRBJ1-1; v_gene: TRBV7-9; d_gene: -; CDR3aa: CASTHSQGGTEAFF; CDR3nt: TGTGCCAGCACCCACTCTCAGGGAGGGACTGAAGCTTTCTTT
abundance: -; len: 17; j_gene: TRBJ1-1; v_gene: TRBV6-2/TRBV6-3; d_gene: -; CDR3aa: CASSNRGGPVSNTEAFF; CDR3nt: TGTGCCAGCAGCAACCGCGGGGGGCCCGTTTCGAACACTGAAGCTTTCTTT
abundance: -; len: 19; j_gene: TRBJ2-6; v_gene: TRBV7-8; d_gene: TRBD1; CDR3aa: CASSSIGQGRRTGANVLTF; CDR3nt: TGTGCCAGCAGCTCAATAGGACAGGGCCGAAGGACTGGGGCCAACGTCCTGACTTTC
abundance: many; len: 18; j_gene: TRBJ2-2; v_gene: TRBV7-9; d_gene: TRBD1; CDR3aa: CASSSGSTGGIGTGELFF; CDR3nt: TGTGCCAGCAGCTCTGGATCGACAGGGGGAATTGGCACCGGGGAGCTGTTTTTT
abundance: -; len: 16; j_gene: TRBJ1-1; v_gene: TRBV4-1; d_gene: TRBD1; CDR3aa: CASSQEGTGINTEAFF; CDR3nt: TGCGCCAGCAGCCAAGAAGGGACAGGGATCAACACTGAAGCTTTCTTT
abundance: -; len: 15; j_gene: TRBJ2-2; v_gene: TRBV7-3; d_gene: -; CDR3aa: CASSLGLLDTGELFF; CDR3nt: TGTGCCAGCAGCTTAGGGCTACTCGACACCGGGGAGCTGTTTTTT
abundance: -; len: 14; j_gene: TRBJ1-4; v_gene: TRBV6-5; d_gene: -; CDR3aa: CASSYGATNEKLFF; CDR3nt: TGTGCCAGCAGTTACGGAGCCACTAATGAAAAACTGTTTTTT
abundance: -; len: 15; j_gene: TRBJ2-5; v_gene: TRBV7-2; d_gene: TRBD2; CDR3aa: CASGYVAGGGQTQYF; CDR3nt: TGTGCCAGCGGATACGTAGCGGGAGGCGGACAGACCCAGTACTTC
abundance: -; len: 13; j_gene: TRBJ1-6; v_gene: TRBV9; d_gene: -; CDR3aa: CASSVGTDSPLHF; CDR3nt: TGTGCCAGCAGCGTAGGGACAGATTCACCCCTCCACTTT
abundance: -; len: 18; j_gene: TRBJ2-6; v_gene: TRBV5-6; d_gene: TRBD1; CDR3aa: CASTRLGQGTTGANVLTF; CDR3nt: TGTGCCAGCACCCGCCTTGGACAGGGGACAACTGGGGCCAACGTCCTGACTTTC
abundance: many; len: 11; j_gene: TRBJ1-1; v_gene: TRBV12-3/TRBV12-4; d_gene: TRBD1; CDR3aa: CASTLGQKAFF; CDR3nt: TGTGCCAGCACCCTGGGACAGAAAGCTTTCTTT
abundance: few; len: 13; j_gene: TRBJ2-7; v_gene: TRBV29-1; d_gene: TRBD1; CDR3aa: CSVTGDRGNEQYF; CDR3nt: TGCAGCGTGACGGGGGACAGGGGAAACGAGCAGTACTTC
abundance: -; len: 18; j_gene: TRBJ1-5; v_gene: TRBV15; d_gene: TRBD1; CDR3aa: CATSRGDSQNPNNQPQHF; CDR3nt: TGTGCCACCAGCAGAGGGGACAGCCAAAACCCTAACAATCAGCCCCAGCATTTT
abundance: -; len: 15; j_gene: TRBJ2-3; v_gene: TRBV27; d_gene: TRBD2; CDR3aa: CASSPDSGGVDTQYF; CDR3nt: TGTGCCAGCAGTCCCGACAGCGGGGGTGTGGATACGCAGTATTTT
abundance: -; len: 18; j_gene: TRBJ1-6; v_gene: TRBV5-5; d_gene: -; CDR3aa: CASSLVGLVSSYNSPLHF; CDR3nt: TGTGCCAGCAGCTTGGTGGGACTCGTGAGCTCCTATAATTCACCCCTCCACTTT
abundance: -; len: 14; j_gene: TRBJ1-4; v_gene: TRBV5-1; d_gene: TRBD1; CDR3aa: CASSTRDRNEKLFF; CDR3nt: TGCGCCAGCAGCACCCGGGACAGGAATGAAAAACTGTTTTTT
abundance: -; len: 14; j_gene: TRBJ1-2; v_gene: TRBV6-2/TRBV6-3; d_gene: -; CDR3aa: CASSSRQETHGYTF; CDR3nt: TGTGCCAGCAGTTCCCGACAGGAGACACATGGCTACACCTTC
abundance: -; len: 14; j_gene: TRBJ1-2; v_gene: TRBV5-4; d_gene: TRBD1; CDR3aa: CASSLATGWGGYTF; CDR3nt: TGTGCCAGCAGCTTGGCGACAGGGTGGGGCGGCTACACCTTC
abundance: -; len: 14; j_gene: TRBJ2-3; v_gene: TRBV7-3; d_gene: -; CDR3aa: CASSHPGGSDTQYF; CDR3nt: TGTGCCAGCAGCCACCCGGGGGGCTCAGATACGCAGTATTTT
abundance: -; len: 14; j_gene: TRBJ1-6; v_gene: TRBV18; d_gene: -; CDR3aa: CASSRDKEGSPLHF; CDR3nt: TGTGCCAGCTCACGGGACAAAGAAGGGTCACCCCTCCACTTT
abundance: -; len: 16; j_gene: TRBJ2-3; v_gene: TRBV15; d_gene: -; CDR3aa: CATSRENRAYADTQYF; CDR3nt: TGTGCCACCAGCAGAGAGAACAGGGCCTACGCAGATACGCAGTATTTT
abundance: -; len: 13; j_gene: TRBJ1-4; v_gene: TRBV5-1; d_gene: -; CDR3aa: CASSIESNEKLFF; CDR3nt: TGCGCCAGCAGCATCGAGTCTAATGAAAAACTGTTTTTT
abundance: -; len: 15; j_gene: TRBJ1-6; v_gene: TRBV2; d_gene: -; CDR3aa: CASNPDYRDNSPLHF; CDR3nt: TGTGCCAGCAACCCTGACTACAGAGATAATTCACCCCTCCACTTT
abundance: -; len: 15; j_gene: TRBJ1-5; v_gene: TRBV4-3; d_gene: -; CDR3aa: CASSQDSGGGQPQHF; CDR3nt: TGCGCCAGCAGCCAAGATTCCGGGGGTGGTCAGCCCCAGCATTTT
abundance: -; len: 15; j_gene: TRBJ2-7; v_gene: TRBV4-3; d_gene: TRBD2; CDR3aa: CASSQDLLAFNEQYF; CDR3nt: TGCGCCAGCAGCCAAGATTTACTAGCGTTCAACGAGCAGTACTTC
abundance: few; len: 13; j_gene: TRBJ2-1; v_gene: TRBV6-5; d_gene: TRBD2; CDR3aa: CASKTSGRDEQFF; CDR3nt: TGTGCCAGCAAAACTAGCGGGAGGGACGAGCAGTTCTTC
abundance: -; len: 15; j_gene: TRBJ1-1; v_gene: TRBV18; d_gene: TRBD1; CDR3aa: CASSRDRGMNTEAFF; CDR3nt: TGTGCCAGCTCACGGGACAGGGGGATGAACACTGAAGCTTTCTTT
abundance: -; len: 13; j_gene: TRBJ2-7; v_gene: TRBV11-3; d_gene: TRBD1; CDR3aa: CASSFKQGYEQYF; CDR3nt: TGTGCCAGCAGCTTCAAACAGGGGTACGAGCAGTACTTC
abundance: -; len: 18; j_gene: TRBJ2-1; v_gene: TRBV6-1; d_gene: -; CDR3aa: CASSEQLMGRSSYNEQFF; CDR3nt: TGTGCCAGCAGTGAACAATTGATGGGGCGGAGCTCCTACAATGAGCAGTTCTTC
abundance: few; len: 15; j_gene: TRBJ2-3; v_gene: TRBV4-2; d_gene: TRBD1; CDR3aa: CASSLRDSRTDTQYF; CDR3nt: TGTGCCAGCAGCCTCCGGGACAGTCGCACAGATACGCAGTATTTT
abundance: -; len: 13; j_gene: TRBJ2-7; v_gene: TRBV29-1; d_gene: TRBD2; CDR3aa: CSLTSGDSYEQYF; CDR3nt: TGCAGCCTGACTAGCGGGGATTCCTACGAGCAGTACTTC
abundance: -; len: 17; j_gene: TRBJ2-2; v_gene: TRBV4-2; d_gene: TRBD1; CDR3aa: CASSQEGTGGHTGELFF; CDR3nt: TGTGCCAGCAGCCAAGAAGGTACAGGGGGCCACACCGGGGAGCTGTTTTTT
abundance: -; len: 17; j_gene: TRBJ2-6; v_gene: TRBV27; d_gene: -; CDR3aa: CASSLLGSGSGANVLTF; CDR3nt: TGTGCCAGCAGTTTATTAGGCAGCGGCTCTGGGGCCAACGTCCTGACTTTC
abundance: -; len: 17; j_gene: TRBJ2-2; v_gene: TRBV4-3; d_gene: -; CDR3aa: CASSQVVGRWDTGELFF; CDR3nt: TGCGCCAGCAGCCAAGTAGTGGGGCGCTGGGACACCGGGGAGCTGTTTTTT
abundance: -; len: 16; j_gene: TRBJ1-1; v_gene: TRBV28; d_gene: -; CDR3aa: CASSEGWTAGNTEAFF; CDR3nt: TGTGCCAGCAGTGAGGGGTGGACAGCCGGGAACACTGAAGCTTTCTTT
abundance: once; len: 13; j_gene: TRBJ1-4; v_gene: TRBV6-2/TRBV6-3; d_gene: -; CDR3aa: CASSYERGEKLFF; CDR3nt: TGTGCCAGCAGTTACGAACGGGGTGAAAAACTGTTTTTT
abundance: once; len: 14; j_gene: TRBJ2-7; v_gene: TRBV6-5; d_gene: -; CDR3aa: CASTKGGPAGEQYF; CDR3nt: TGTGCCAGCACCAAGGGGGGGCCCGCGGGGGAGCAGTACTTC
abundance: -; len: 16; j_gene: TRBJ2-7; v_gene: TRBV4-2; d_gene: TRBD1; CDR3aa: CASSQEGRTGFYEQYF; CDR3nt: TGTGCCAGCAGCCAAGAGGGGCGGACAGGGTTCTACGAGCAGTACTTC
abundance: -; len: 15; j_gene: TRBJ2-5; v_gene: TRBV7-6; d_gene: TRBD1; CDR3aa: CASSRIETGGETQYF; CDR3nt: TGTGCCAGCAGCAGGATAGAGACAGGGGGGGAGACCCAGTACTTC
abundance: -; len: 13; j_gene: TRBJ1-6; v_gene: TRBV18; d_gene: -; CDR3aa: CASSPRGRAPLHF; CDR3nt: TGTGCCAGCTCACCACGGGGGCGGGCACCCCTCCACTTT
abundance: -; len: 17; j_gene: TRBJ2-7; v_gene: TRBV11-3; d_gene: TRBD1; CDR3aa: CASSLGSGTGLAYEQYF; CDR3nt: TGTGCCAGCAGCTTAGGATCGGGGACAGGGCTAGCCTACGAGCAGTACTTC
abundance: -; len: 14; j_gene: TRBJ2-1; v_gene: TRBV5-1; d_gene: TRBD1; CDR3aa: CASSWDRNTNEQFF; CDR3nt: TGCGCCAGCAGTTGGGACAGGAACACTAATGAGCAGTTCTTC
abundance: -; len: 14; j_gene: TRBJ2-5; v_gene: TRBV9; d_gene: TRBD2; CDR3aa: CASSFSGGQETQYF; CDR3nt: TGTGCCAGCAGCTTTTCGGGGGGGCAGGAGACCCAGTACTTC
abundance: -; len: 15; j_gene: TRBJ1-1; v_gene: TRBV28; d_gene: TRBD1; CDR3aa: CASRIDRVVSTEAFF; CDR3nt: TGTGCCAGCAGGATCGACAGGGTTGTGAGCACTGAAGCTTTCTTT
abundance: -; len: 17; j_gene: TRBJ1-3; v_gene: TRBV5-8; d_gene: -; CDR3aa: CASSLARRVRTGNTIYF; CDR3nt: TGTGCCAGCAGCTTGGCCCGGAGGGTGAGGACTGGAAACACCATATATTTT